This TCR beta chain was obtained from a study of T cell changes during pregnancy in multiple sclerosis. Assay: immunoSEQ multiplex PCR; the TCRdb copy retains only in-frame clones and omits some. The sample contains approximately 44,000 clones, 80% to 95% of which appear only once. This CDR3 contains 17 residues. The germline V gene has CDR1 SGHKS and CDR2 YYEKEE (reference sequence). Trimming took 4 bases from V and 0 from J; bases not matched to a gene: 8. The chain combines TRBV5-5 with TRBJ2-5; 11 bases fit TRBD2. The sequence was collected from a female donor with multiple sclerosis, enrolled in a pregnancy study. The sequencing here drew on CD4+ T cells from peripheral blood mononuclear cells, taken before pregnancy. The DNA for the CDR3 is TGTGCCAGCAGCCCGGGACTAGCGGTGGGGTACCAAGAGACCCAGTACTTC. It specifies CASSPGLAVGYQETQYF.